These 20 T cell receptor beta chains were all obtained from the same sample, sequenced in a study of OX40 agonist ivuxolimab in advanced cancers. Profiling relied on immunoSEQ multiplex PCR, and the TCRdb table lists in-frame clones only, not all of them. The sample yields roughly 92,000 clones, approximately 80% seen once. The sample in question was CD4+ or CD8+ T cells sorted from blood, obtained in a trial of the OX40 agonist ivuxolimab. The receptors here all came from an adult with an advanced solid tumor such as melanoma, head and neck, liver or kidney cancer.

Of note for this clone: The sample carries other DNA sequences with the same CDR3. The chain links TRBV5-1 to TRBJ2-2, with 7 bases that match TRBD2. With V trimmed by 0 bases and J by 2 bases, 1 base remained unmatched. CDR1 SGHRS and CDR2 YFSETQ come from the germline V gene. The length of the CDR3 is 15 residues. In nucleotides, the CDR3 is TGCGCCAGCAGCTTGGGGGGGGGAAACACCGGGGAGCTGTTTTTT. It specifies CASSLGGGNTGELFF.

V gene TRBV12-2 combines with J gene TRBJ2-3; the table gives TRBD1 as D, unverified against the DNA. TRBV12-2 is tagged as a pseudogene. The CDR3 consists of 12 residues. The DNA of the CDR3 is TGTGCAAGTCGCGCTTCAGAAGATACGCAGTATTTT. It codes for CASRASEDTQYF.

The CDR3 region is CASSSSQSRNTEAFF. CDR3 nucleotides: TGCGCCAGCAGCTCCTCACAGTCGCGGAACACTGAAGCTTTCTTT. The gene calls are TRBV5-1 and TRBJ1-1; D not certain. Germline CDR1 reads SGHRS; CDR2 reads YFSETQ. Trimming stripped 3 bases from V and 1 base from J, with 13 bases between. This CDR3 comprises 15 residues.

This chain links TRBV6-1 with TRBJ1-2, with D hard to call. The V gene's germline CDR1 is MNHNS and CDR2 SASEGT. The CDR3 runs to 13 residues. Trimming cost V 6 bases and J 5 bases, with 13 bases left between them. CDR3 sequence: CASSPEGFYGYTF. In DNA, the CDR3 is TGTGCCAGCAGCCCTGAGGGATTTTATGGCTACACCTTC.

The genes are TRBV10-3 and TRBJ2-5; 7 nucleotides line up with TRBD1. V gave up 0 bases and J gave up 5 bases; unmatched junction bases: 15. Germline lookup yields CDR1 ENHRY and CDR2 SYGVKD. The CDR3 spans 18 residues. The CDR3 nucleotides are TGTGCCATCAGTGAGTCACATACCTTGACAGGGAAGGGGGAGACCCAGTACTTC. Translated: CAISESHTLTGKGETQYF.

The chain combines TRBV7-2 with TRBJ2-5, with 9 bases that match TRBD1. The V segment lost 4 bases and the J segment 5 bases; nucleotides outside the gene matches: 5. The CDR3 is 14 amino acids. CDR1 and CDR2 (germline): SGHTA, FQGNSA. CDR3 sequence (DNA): TGTGCCAGCAGCTCACTGGGACAGGGTGAGACCCAGTACTTC. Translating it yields CASSSLGQGETQYF. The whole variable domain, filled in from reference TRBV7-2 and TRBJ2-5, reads GAGVSQSPSNKVTEKGKDVELRCDPISGHTALYWYRQSLGQGLEFLIYFQGNSAPDKSGLPSDRFSAERTGGSVSTLTIQRTQQEDSAVYLCASSSLGQGETQYFGPGTRLLVL.

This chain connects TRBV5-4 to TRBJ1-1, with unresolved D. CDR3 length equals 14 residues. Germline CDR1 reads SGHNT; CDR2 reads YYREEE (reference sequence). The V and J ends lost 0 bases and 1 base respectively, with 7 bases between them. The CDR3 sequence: CASSLDPRNTEAFF. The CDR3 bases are TGTGCCAGCAGCTTGGACCCCAGGAACACTGAAGCTTTCTTT.

DNA for the CDR3: TGTGCCAGCAGTCACAGGGCTAACTATGGCTACACCTTC. Encoded protein: CASSHRANYGYTF. V and J are TRBV27 and TRBJ1-2, with D possibly TRBD1 on 6 matching bases. V lost 5 bases to trimming and J lost 0 bases, with 7 bases between them. This CDR3 has 13 amino acids. The germline CDR1 and CDR2 sequences are MNHEY and SMNVEV (reference sequence).

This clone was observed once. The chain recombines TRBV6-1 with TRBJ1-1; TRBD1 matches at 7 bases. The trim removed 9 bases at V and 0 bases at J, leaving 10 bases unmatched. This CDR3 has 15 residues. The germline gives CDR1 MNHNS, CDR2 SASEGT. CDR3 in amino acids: CASSFGDRVNTEAFF. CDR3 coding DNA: TGTGCCAGTTCCTTTGGGGACAGAGTGAACACTGAAGCTTTCTTT.

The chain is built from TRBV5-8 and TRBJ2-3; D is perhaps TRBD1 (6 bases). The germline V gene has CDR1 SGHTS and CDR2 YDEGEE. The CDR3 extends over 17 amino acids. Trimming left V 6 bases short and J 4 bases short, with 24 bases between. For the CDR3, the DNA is TGTGCCAGCATCTTAACCCCAGGGGAGTGGCGGCCAGATACGCAGTATTTT. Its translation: CASILTPGEWRPDTQYF.

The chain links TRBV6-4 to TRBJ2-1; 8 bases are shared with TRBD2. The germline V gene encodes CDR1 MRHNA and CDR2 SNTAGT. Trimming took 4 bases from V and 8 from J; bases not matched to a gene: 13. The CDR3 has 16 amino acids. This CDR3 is CASSVEASAGGYEQFF. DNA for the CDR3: TGTGCCAGCAGTGTCGAGGCAAGCGCGGGGGGCTATGAGCAGTTCTTC.

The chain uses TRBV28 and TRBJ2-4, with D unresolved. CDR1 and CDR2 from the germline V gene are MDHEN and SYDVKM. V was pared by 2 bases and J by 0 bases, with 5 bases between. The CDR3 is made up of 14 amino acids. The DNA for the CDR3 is TGTGCCAGCAGTTTAGCTGGAGCCAAAAACATTCAGTACTTC. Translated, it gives CASSLAGAKNIQYF.

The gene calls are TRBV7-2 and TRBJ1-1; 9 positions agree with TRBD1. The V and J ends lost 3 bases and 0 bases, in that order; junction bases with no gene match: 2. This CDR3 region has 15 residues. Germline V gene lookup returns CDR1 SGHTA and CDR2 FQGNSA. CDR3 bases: TGTGCCAGCAGCTTGGGACAGGGATTGAACACTGAAGCTTTCTTT. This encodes CASSLGQGLNTEAFF.

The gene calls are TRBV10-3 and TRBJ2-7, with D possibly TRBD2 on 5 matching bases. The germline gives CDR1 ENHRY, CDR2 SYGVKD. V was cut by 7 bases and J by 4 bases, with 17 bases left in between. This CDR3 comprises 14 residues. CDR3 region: CAITEEGGFYEQYF. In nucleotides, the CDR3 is TGTGCCATCACCGAAGAGGGCGGATTTTACGAGCAGTACTTC.

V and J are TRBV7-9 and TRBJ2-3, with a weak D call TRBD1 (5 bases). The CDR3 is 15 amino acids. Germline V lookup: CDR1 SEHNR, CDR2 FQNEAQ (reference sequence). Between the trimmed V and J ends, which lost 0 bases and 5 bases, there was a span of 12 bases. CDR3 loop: CASSLAQGVVDTQYF. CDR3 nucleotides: TGTGCCAGCAGCTTAGCTCAGGGTGTAGTAGATACGCAGTATTTT.

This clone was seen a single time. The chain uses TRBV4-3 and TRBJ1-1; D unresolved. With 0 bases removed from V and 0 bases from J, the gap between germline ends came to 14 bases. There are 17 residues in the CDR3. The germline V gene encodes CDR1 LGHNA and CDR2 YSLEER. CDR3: CASSQDLSGALNTEAFF. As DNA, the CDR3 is TGCGCCAGCAGCCAAGATCTTAGCGGCGCATTGAACACTGAAGCTTTCTTT.

As DNA, the CDR3 is TGTGCCAGCAGCCTTGCGGGGGTCCCTGAAGCTTTCTTT. As protein: CASSLAGVPEAFF. The chain employs TRBV11-2 and TRBJ1-1, with D perhaps TRBD1 (5 bases). Trimming cost V 5 bases and J 6 bases, with 13 bases left between them. Germline CDR1 reads SGHAT; CDR2 reads FQNNGV. CDR3 length equals 13 residues.

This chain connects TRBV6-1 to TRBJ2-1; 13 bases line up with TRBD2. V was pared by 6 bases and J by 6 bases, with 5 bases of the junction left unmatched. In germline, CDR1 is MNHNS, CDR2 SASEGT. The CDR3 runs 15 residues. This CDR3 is CASRGLAGRGNEQFF. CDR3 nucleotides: TGTGCCAGCAGGGGACTAGCGGGGCGGGGCAATGAGCAGTTCTTC.

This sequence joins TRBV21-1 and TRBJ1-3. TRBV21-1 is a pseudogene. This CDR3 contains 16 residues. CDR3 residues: CASSNFSGGTGNTIYF. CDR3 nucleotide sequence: TGTGCCAGCAGCAACTTCTCGGGGGGGACTGGAAACACCATATATTTT.

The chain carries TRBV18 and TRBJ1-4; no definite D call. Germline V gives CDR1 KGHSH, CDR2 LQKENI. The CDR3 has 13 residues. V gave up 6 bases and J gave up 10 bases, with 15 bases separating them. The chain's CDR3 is CASSVAGKGKLFF. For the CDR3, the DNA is TGTGCCAGCTCCGTAGCTGGTAAAGGAAAACTGTTTTTT.